The 25 T cell receptor beta chains below all came from one sample that was sequenced in a study of blood T cell repertoires in COVID-19 (dated by TCRdb to the early 2020s). Libraries were made using the immunoSEQ multiplex PCR assay. Not all clones reach the TCRdb copy of this immuneACCESS table, which keeps in-frame sequences only. Checked studies attribute under half of the gap to unresolved V genes and leave the rest unexplained. The sample has tens of thousands of clones on record, over 60% of them singletons. The ten largest clones represent about half of the sample. The sample taken for sequencing was peripheral blood. The receptors originated from a human donor in a cohort sampled during active COVID-19.

The gene calls are TRBV14 and TRBJ2-7, with D possibly matching TRBD2 (5 bases). The CDR3 spans 15 residues. Germline values: CDR1 SGHDN, CDR2 FVKESK. Trimming took 1 base from V and 2 from J, leaving 12 bases between them. The CDR3 DNA is TGTGCCAGCAGCCAAGTTGGAGCGGCAACCTACGAGCAGTACTTC. Residues: CASSQVGAATYEQYF.

This clone was detected once. This rearrangement joins TRBV28 to TRBJ1-3; a weak D match, TRBD1 (5 bases). CDR1 and CDR2 (germline): MDHEN, SYDVKM. Deletions cut 6 bases from V and 4 bases from J, with 13 bases between. The CDR3 has 14 residues. DNA for the CDR3: TGTGCCAGCAGGCGTAACGGGGGGGGAAACACCATATATTTT. Its protein product is CASRRNGGGNTIYF.

Concerning this clone: Distinct nucleotide sequences in the sample also encode this CDR3. The genes are TRBV5-1 and TRBJ2-7; 8 bases match TRBD2. CDR3 length: 13 residues. The junction had 0 bases not matched to a gene; V was cut back by 1 base and J by 3 bases. The germline V gene encodes CDR1 SGHRS and CDR2 YFSETQ. The CDR3 region has the DNA TGCGCCAGCAGCTTGCGGGAGGGCTACGAGCAGTACTTC. This codes for CASSLREGYEQYF. Using reference TRBV5-1 and TRBJ2-7 for the parts outside the CDR3, the full variable domain is KAGVTQTPRYLIKTRGQQVTLSCSPISGHRSVSWYQQTPGQGLQFLFEYFSETQRNKGNFPGRFSGRQFSNSRSEMNVSTLELGDSALYLCASSLREGYEQYFGPGTRLTVT.

The chain couples TRBV5-3 to TRBJ2-1; TRBD2 agrees at 14 bases. TRBV5-3 is known as an ORF, though its function is uncertain. V shed 2 bases and J 9 bases; nucleotides not matched to a gene: 10. This CDR3 has 17 amino acids. CDR3 sequence reads: CARSFKPGLAGAVEQFF. CDR3 nucleotides: TGTGCCAGAAGCTTCAAACCGGGACTAGCGGGAGCTGTTGAGCAGTTCTTC.

The table lists this clone with a count of one. The chain couples TRBV6-4 to TRBJ1-2, with a weak D call TRBD1 (6 bases). Trimming took 5 bases from V and 9 from J, leaving 19 bases between them. The germline V gene has CDR1 MRHNA and CDR2 SNTAGT. The CDR3 length is 14 residues. The DNA for the CDR3 is TGTGCCAGCAGTTCGGACAGCTTCTATGGTAGCTACACCTTC. Amino acid sequence: CASSSDSFYGSYTF.

This clone has more than one count but fewer than ten. The chain has TRBV27 and TRBJ2-3; 10 positions agree with TRBD2. Germline CDR1 and CDR2: MNHEY and SMNVEV (reference sequence). The CDR3 is 14 amino acids. V lost 4 bases to trimming and J lost 8 bases; unmatched junction nucleotides: 6. The CDR3 protein is CASSWEREGRTQYF. In DNA, the CDR3 is TGTGCCAGCAGTTGGGAGCGGGAGGGCCGTACGCAGTATTTT.

The chain has TRBV10-2 and TRBJ1-4; possible D gene TRBD1, 5 bases. The CDR3 consists of 14 residues. Germline values: CDR1 WSHSY, CDR2 SAAADI. V lost 3 bases to trimming and J lost 6 bases, with 11 bases between them. The CDR3 DNA follows: TGCGCCAGCAGTGATAGGGGCCGTGATGAAAAACTGTTTTTT. It translates to CASSDRGRDEKLFF.

The chain joins TRBV2 to TRBJ2-3, with D unclear. Germline V CDR1 and CDR2: SNHLY, FYNNEI. There are 13 residues in the CDR3. Trimming took 4 bases from V and 1 from J, leaving 6 bases between them. The CDR3 DNA follows: TGTGCCAGCAGTGCCCGGGGCACAGATACGCAGTATTTT. Translated: CASSARGTDTQYF. Full variable domain (remainder filled in from reference TRBV2 and TRBJ2-3): EPEVTQTPSHQVTQMGQEVILRCVPISNHLYFYWYRQILGQKVEFLVSFYNNEISEKSEIFDDQFSVERPDGSNFTLKIRSTKLEDSAMYFCASSARGTDTQYFGPGTRLTVL.

J is TRBJ1-5 and V is TRBV29-1, with 7 bases that match TRBD1. V lost 5 bases to trimming and J lost 3 bases; unmatched junction nucleotides: 7. The CDR3 has 14 residues. The germline V gene encodes CDR1 SQVTM and CDR2 ANQGSEA. The CDR3 is CSVRTTGANQPQHF. In nucleotides, the CDR3 is TGCAGCGTTCGCACCACAGGGGCCAATCAGCCCCAGCATTTT.

This rearrangement joins TRBV5-4 to TRBJ2-7, with D tentatively TRBD2 (5 bases). V lost 4 bases to trimming and J lost 2 bases, with 10 bases between them. The CDR3 is 13 residues long. Germline V CDR1 and CDR2: SGHNT, YYREEE (reference sequence). The CDR3 loop is CASSRDRAYEQYF. CDR3 in DNA: TGTGCCAGCAGCCGGGATAGGGCCTACGAGCAGTACTTC.

V and J are TRBV28 and TRBJ1-2; TRBD1 agrees at 7 bases. The CDR3 contains 13 residues. CDR1 and CDR2 (germline): MDHEN, SYDVKM. V was clipped by 7 bases and J by 7 bases; unmatched bases: 9. As DNA, the CDR3 is TGTGCCAGCAACGAGGGGGCGCGGGTTGGCTACACCTTC. Amino acid sequence: CASNEGARVGYTF.

This chain joins TRBV7-2 and TRBJ2-7, with a possible D match to TRBD1 (5 bases). V lost 3 bases to trimming and J lost 0 bases, with 12 bases between them. In germline, CDR1 is SGHTA, CDR2 FQGNSA. The CDR3 has 15 residues. The CDR3 DNA reads as TGTGCCAGCAGCTTCTGGACACGGACCTCCTACGAGCAGTACTTC. The encoded protein is CASSFWTRTSYEQYF. The full variable domain, rest sourced from reference TRBV7-2 and TRBJ2-7, is GAGVSQSPSNKVTEKGKDVELRCDPISGHTALYWYRQSLGQGLEFLIYFQGNSAPDKSGLPSDRFSAERTGGSVSTLTIQRTQQEDSAVYLCASSFWTRTSYEQYFGPGTRLTVT.

This clone was picked up one time. The CDR3 region is CASSTPGTGGVYEQYF. As DNA, the CDR3 is TGTGCCAGCAGCACGCCCGGGACAGGGGGCGTTTACGAGCAGTACTTC. The rearrangement joins TRBV5-8 to TRBJ2-7; the match to TRBD1 covers 12 bases. Germline V lookup: CDR1 SGHTS, CDR2 YDEGEE. V lost 4 bases to trimming and J lost 4 bases; unmatched junction nucleotides: 9. CDR3 length: 16 amino acids.

Details on this clone: The sample carries other DNA sequences with the same CDR3. The chain carries TRBV4-1 and TRBJ2-5, with 7 bases aligning to TRBD1. Germline CDR1 MGHRA, CDR2 YSYEKL. This CDR3 has 13 residues. Trimming at V came to 1 base and at J to 5 bases, leaving 1 base not matched to a gene. This chain's CDR3 is CASSQAGGETQYF. As DNA, the CDR3 is TGCGCCAGCAGCCAAGCAGGGGGTGAGACCCAGTACTTC.

The chain recombines TRBV7-2 with TRBJ2-7; 11 positions match TRBD1. CDR1 and CDR2 (germline): SGHTA, FQGNSA. This CDR3 comprises 14 residues. After removal of 5 bases from V and 6 bases from J, the junction contained 6 bases not matched to a gene. Here the CDR3 reads CASSKDRGRVEQYF. In nucleotides, the CDR3 is TGTGCCAGCAGCAAGGACAGGGGGCGAGTCGAGCAGTACTTC.

This chain connects TRBV6-5 to TRBJ1-5, with TRBD1 as a possible D gene (5 bases). The CDR3 totals 11 residues. In germline, CDR1 is MNHEY, CDR2 SVGAGI. Trimming shortened V by 10 bases and J by 7 bases, and 11 bases separated the two germline ends. The CDR3 is CATFGGQPQHF. CDR3 in DNA: TGTGCCACCTTCGGGGGGCAGCCCCAGCATTTT.

This chain joins TRBV28 and TRBJ2-1; 13 positions match TRBD2. The CDR3 totals 15 residues. Unmatched junction bases numbered 2, after V lost 5 bases and J lost 4 bases. CDR1 MDHEN and CDR2 SYDVKM come from the germline V gene. Written as DNA, the CDR3 is TGTGCCAGCAGTAAGACTAGCGGGAGGTACAATGAGCAGTTCTTC. Its protein is CASSKTSGRYNEQFF.

The CDR3 DNA sequence: TGTGCCAGCAGTTCAAGTCCCTCCGGGACCCAGTACTTC. This translates into CASSSSPSGTQYF. The chain joins TRBV28 to TRBJ2-5; D uncertain. This CDR3 has 13 amino acids. V was pared by 4 bases and J by 7 bases, with 13 bases between. Germline CDR1 reads MDHEN; CDR2 reads SYDVKM.

CDR3 nucleotides: TGTGCCAGCAGCTTATCCCGACAGGGTGCCGGGGAGCTGTTTTTT. As protein: CASSLSRQGAGELFF. The gene calls are TRBV7-9 and TRBJ2-2; 7 positions match TRBD1. Germline CDR1 and CDR2: SEHNR and FQNEAQ (reference sequence). J gave up 6 bases and V 2 bases, and 6 bases lay outside the gene matches. The CDR3 length is 15 residues.

The rearrangement uses TRBV9 and TRBJ1-3, with D unresolved. Germline loops: CDR1 SGDLS, CDR2 YYNGEE. The CDR3 is 15 residues long. V was trimmed by 0 bases and J by 4 bases, leaving 11 bases between them. The CDR3 DNA sequence: TGTGCCAGCAGCGTAGCGTCGGGGTTGGGAAACACCATATATTTT. Translating gives CASSVASGLGNTIYF.

The V and J genes are TRBV4-1 and TRBJ1-1; no reliable D call. Germline V gene sequence: CDR1 MGHRA, CDR2 YSYEKL. Trimming took 4 bases from V and 4 from J, leaving 13 bases between them. The CDR3 loop spans 14 amino acids. The CDR3 DNA sequence: TGCGCCAGCAGCCGAGACGGGCGGGTCACTGAAGCTTTCTTT. This gives the protein CASSRDGRVTEAFF.

A single count supports this clone. The CDR3 reads CSAGQSKTQYF. In DNA form, the CDR3 reads TGCAGTGCGGGACAGTCAAAGACCCAGTACTTC. The V call is TRBV20-1, the J call TRBJ2-5; TRBD1 matches 7 bases. After removal of 6 bases from V and 6 bases from J, the junction contained 4 bases not matched to a gene. Germline V gives CDR1 DFQATT, CDR2 SNEGSKA (reference sequence). The CDR3 contains 11 residues.

The gene calls are TRBV27 and TRBJ1-1, with unresolved D. The CDR3 runs 13 residues. Deletions cut 2 bases from V and 1 base from J, with 5 bases between. From germline, CDR1 is MNHEY and CDR2 SMNVEV (reference sequence). CDR3 protein: CASSLTRNTEAFF. DNA of the CDR3: TGTGCCAGCAGTTTAACAAGGAACACTGAAGCTTTCTTT.

The V call is TRBV28, the J call TRBJ1-5; D may be TRBD1 (5 bases). The CDR3 has 14 amino acids. Germline CDR1 is MDHEN and CDR2 is SYDVKM. V gave up 2 bases and J gave up 7 bases, with 12 bases separating them. The CDR3 bases are TGTGCCAGCAGTTTAGGGGCAGGTCGCCAGCCCCAGCATTTT. Translated: CASSLGAGRQPQHF.

The count of this clone is one. The V and J genes are TRBV27 and TRBJ2-7, with 9 bases fitting TRBD2. Germline V lookup: CDR1 MNHEY, CDR2 SMNVEV (reference sequence). The CDR3 runs 12 residues. Losses at the gene ends were 6 bases for V and 3 bases for J; bases not matched to a gene: 0. The CDR3 DNA is TGTGCCAGCAGGACTAGCGGCTACGAGCAGTACTTC. Its translation: CASRTSGYEQYF.